The T cell receptor (beta chain) under discussion was sequenced for a study of shared clonotypes between healthy human individuals. Study-wide results and caveats: Between four donors, naive CD4 clonotypes were shared at a level of approximately 5%. The study found lower generation probabilities in non-shared clonotypes than in those shared by all four donors.

Genomic DNA (from each subset) was split evenly across several immunoSEQ plates. Sequencing was performed with immunoSEQ multiplex PCR; in TCRdb, only in-frame clones are kept and a portion is missing. This sample has 2 million to 2.5 million clones, with over 85% found just once. On this clone itself: The target antigen is unknown.

With 7 bases removed from V and 5 bases from J, the gap between germline ends came to 6 bases. CDR1 is SGHRS and CDR2 is YFSETQ in the germline V gene. This CDR3 spans 10 amino acids. Sequenced: naive CD4+ T cells from PBMCs. As for subset: CD45RA+ positively selected. The source of this sequence is a man younger than 35 in good health. Some clones in this sample may be carry-over from other donors' samples. The chain employs TRBV5-1 and TRBJ2-5; no firm D call. DNA for the CDR3: TGCGCCAGCCCATTCGAGACCCAGTACTTC. Protein: CASPFETQYF.